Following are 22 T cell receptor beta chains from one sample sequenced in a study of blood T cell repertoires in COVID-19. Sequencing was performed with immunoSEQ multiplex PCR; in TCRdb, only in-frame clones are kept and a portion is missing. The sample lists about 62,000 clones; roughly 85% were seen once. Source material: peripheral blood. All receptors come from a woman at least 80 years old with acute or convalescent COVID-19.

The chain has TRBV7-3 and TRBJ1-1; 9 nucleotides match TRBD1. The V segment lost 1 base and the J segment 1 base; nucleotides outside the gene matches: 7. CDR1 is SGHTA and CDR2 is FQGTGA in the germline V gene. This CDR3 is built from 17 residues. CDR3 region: CASSLRGPGQGNTEAFF. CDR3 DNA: TGTGCCAGCAGCTTAAGGGGGCCGGGACAGGGGAACACTGAAGCTTTCTTT.

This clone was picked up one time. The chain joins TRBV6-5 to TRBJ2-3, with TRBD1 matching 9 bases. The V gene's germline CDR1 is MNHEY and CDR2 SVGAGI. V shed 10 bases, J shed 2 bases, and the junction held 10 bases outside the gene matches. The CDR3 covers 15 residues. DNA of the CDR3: TGTGCCACCGCGCGGGACAGGGCCCCCACAGATACGCAGTATTTT. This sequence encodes CATARDRAPTDTQYF.

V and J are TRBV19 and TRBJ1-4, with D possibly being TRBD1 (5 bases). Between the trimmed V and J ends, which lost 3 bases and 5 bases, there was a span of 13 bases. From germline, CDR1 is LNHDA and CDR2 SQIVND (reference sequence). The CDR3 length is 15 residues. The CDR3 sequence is CASSISGGENEKLFF. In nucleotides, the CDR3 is TGTGCCAGTAGTATCTCGGGAGGGGAGAATGAAAAACTGTTTTTT.

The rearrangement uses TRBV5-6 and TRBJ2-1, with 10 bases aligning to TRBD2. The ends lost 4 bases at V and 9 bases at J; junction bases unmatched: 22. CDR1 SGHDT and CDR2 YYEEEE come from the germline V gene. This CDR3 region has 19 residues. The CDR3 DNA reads TGTGCCAGCAGCCTGGGAGCAGGGGTCCTAGCGGGGGTCGAGGGTGAGCAGTTCTTC. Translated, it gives CASSLGAGVLAGVEGEQFF.

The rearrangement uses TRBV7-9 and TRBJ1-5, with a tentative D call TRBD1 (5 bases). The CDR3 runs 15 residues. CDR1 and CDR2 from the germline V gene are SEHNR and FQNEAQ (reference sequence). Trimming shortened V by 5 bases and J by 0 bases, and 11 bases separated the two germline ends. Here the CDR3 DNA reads TGTGCCAGCAGCCTAGAGGGGTATAGCAATCAGCCCCAGCATTTT. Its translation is CASSLEGYSNQPQHF.

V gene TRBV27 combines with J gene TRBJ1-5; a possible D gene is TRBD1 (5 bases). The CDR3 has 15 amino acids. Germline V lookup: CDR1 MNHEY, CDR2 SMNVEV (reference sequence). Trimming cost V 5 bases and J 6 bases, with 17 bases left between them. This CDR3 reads CASSPRLGASQPQHF. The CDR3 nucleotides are TGTGCCAGCAGTCCCAGGTTAGGGGCCTCTCAGCCCCAGCATTTT.

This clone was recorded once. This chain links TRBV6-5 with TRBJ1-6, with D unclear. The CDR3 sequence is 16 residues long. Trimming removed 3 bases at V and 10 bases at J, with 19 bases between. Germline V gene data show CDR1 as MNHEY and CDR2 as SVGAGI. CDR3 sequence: CASSYTPGMRESPLHF. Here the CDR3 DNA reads TGTGCCAGCAGTTATACCCCGGGGATGCGGGAATCACCCCTCCACTTT.

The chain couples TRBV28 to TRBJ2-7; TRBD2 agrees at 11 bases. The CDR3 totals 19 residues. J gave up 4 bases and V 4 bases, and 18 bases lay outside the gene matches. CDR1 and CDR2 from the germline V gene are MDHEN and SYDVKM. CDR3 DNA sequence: TGTGCCAGCAGTTCACAGACCGGGACTAGCGGTTCAACGGAATACGAGCAGTACTTC. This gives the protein CASSSQTGTSGSTEYEQYF.

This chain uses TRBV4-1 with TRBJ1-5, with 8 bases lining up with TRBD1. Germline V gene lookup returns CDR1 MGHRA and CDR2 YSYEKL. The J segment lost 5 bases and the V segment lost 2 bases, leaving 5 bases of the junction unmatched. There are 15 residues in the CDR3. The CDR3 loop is CASSQRTGWDQPQHF. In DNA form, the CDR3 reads TGCGCCAGCAGCCAAAGGACAGGGTGGGATCAGCCCCAGCATTTT.

For the CDR3, the DNA is TGCGCCAGCAGCCAAGATCCGGGAGGGTCTGGGGCCAACGTCCTGACTTTC. This sequence encodes CASSQDPGGSGANVLTF. V and J are TRBV4-1 and TRBJ2-6, with 8 bases matching TRBD2. The CDR3 loop spans 17 amino acids. From germline, CDR1 is MGHRA and CDR2 YSYEKL. With 0 bases clipped from V and 1 base from J, the junction kept 2 bases outside the gene matches.

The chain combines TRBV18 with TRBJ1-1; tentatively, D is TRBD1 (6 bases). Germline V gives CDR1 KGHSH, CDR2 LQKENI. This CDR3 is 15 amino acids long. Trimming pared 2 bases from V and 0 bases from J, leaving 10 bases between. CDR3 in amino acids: CASSPRKGVNTEAFF. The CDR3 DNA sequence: TGTGCCAGCTCACCAAGAAAGGGGGTGAACACTGAAGCTTTCTTT.

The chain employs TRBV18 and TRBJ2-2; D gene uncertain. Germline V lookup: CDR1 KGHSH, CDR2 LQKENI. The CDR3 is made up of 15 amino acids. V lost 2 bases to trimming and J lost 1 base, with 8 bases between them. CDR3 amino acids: CASSPNLGNTGELFF. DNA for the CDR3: TGTGCCAGCTCACCAAATCTAGGGAACACCGGGGAGCTGTTTTTT.

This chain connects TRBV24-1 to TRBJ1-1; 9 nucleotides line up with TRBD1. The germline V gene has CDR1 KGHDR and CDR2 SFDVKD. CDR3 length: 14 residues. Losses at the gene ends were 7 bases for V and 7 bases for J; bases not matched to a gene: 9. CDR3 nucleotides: TGTGCCACCAGCAACCGGGACAGGGTAAATGAAGCTTTCTTT. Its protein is CATSNRDRVNEAFF.

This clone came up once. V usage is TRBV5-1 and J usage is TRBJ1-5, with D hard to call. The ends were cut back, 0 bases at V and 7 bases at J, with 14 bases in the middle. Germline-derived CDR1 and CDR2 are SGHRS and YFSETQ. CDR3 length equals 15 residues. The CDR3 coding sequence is TGCGCCAGCAGCTTGGCCGGGGAGGGTGGGCAGCCCCAGCATTTT. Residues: CASSLAGEGGQPQHF.

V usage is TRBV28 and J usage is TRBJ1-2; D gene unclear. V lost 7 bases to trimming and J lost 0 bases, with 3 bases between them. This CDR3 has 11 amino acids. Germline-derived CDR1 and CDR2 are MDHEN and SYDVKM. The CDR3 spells CASISNYGYTF. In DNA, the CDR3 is TGTGCCAGCATCTCTAACTATGGCTACACCTTC.

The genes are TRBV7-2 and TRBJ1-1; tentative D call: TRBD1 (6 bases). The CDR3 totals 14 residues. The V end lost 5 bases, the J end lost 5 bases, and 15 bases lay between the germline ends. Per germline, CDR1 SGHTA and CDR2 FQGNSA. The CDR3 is CASSKMGQRTEAFF. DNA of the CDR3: TGTGCCAGCAGCAAAATGGGACAAAGGACTGAAGCTTTCTTT.

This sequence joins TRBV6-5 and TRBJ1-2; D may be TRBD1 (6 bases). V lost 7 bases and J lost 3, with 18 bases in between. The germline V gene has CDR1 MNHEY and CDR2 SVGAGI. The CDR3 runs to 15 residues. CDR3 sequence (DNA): TGTGCCAGCAAAGTAACCGGCCAGGGGCACTATGGCTACACCTTC. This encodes CASKVTGQGHYGYTF.

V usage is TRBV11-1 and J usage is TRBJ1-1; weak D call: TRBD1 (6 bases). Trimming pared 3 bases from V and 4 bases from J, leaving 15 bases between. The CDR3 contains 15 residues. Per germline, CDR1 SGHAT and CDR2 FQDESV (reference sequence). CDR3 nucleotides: TGTGCCAGCAGCTTCGCGTCAGGGGCGGGCACTGAAGCTTTCTTT. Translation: CASSFASGAGTEAFF.

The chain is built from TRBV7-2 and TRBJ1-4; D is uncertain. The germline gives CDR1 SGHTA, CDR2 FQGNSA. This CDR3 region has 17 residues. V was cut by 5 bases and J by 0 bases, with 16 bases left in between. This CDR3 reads CASSPLFSLSTNEKLFF. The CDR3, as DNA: TGTGCCAGCAGCCCGTTATTCTCCCTCTCAACTAATGAAAAACTGTTTTTT.

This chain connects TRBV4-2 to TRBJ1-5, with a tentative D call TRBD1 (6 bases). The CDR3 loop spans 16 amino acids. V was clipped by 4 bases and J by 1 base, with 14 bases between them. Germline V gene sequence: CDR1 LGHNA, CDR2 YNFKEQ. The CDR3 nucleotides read TGTGCCAGCAGCCTCAACCCGGACAGAAGCAATCAGCCCCAGCATTTT. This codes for CASSLNPDRSNQPQHF.

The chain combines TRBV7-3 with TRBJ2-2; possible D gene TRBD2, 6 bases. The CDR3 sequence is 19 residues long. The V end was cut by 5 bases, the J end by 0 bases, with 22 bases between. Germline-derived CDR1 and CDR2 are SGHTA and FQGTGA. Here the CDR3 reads CASSRPISGDITNTGELFF. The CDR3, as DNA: TGTGCCAGCAGCCGTCCCATTAGCGGAGACATCACGAACACCGGGGAGCTGTTTTTT.

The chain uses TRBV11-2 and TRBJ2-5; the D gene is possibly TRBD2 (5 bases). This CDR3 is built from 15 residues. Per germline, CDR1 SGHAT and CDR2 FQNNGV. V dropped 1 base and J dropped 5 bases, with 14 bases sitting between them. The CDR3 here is CASSLGWLAQETQYF. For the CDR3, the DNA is TGTGCCAGCAGCTTAGGATGGCTAGCTCAGGAGACCCAGTACTTC.